The 7 T cell receptor beta chains below all came from one sample that was sequenced in a study of prognosis after radiotherapy for stage I lung cancer. TCR beta CDR3 was amplified from genomic DNA by two-round multiplex PCR. Amplification during the initial PCR round employed primers specific to each TRBV and TRBJ gene. Each CDR3 protein gets one entry after TCRdb re-called the multiplex PCR reads with MiXCR. The table has roughly 11,000 distinct CDR3 sequences, 35% seen once; the top ten hold approximately 53%. The sample in question was PBMCs, obtained before or after stereotactic body radiation therapy (not recorded which). These receptors all come from a donor aged 50 or older with non-small cell lung cancer.

V and J are TRBV7-8 and TRBJ2-1; tentative D call: TRBD1 (6 bases). Germline CDR1 is SGHVS and CDR2 is FQNEAQ. Trimming left V 4 bases short and J 0 bases short, with 13 bases between. This CDR3 contains 16 residues. CDR3: CASSSWTANSYNEQFF. Written as DNA, the CDR3 is TGTGCCAGCAGCTCCTGGACAGCTAACTCCTACAATGAGCAGTTCTTC.

This clonotype was counted a single time. This chain uses TRBV6-1 with TRBJ2-1, with 8 bases aligning to TRBD2. Germline CDR1 and CDR2: MNHNS and SASEGT. Losses at the gene ends were 10 bases for V and 5 bases for J; bases not matched to a gene: 22. This CDR3 is built from 18 residues. The CDR3, as DNA: TGTGCCATCACCTACGGTACTAGCGGCGATTGGATGAACAATGAGCAGTTCTTC. As protein: CAITYGTSGDWMNNEQFF.

V gene TRBV6-9 combines with J gene TRBJ2-1; 8 nucleotides match TRBD2. The germline CDR1 and CDR2 sequences are MNHGY and SVAAGI. The CDR3 is 17 residues long. The trim removed 2 bases at V and 7 bases at J, leaving 13 bases unmatched. The CDR3 loop is CASSYHSLAGSGNEQFF. The CDR3 DNA follows: TGTGCCAGCAGTTATCACTCTCTAGCGGGCAGTGGAAATGAGCAGTTCTTC.

This sequence joins TRBV11-2 and TRBJ1-6; no reliable D call. CDR1 SGHAT and CDR2 FQNNGV come from the germline V gene. This CDR3 spans 13 amino acids. V dropped 0 bases and J dropped 10 bases, with 7 bases sitting between them. DNA of the CDR3: TGTGCCAGCAGCTTAGATCGGTTATCACCCCTCCACTTT. Its protein is CASSLDRLSPLHF.

In this sample, this clonotype is medium-sized. The chain combines TRBV27 with TRBJ2-5; 9 nucleotides line up with TRBD1. Germline V gene sequence: CDR1 MNHEY, CDR2 SMNVEV (reference sequence). With V trimmed by 3 bases and J by 5 bases, 4 bases remained unmatched. The CDR3 is made up of 14 amino acids. CDR3 DNA sequence: TGTGCCAGCAGTTTGGGACAGGGTTTGGAGACCCAGTACTTC. Protein product: CASSLGQGLETQYF.

This clonotype has a single count. The chain carries TRBV5-1 and TRBJ2-2, with 8 bases fitting TRBD1. The V gene's germline CDR1 is SGHRS and CDR2 YFSETQ. V dropped 7 bases and J dropped 4; count of bases not matched to a gene: 12. The CDR3 contains 16 residues. DNA for the CDR3: TGCGCCAGCTCATGGGGGACAGGCCTTAGCACCGGGGAGCTGTTTTTT. It translates to CASSWGTGLSTGELFF.

This clonotype showed up just a few times. The chain carries TRBV6-1 and TRBJ1-1, with D possibly matching TRBD1 (5 bases). The CDR3 has 18 residues. Trimming cost V 4 bases and J 6 bases, with 27 bases left between them. Germline V gives CDR1 MNHNS, CDR2 SASEGT. This chain's CDR3 is CASSAWGRVGFFPPEAFF. CDR3 bases: TGTGCCAGCAGTGCTTGGGGGAGGGTTGGGTTTTTTCCTCCTGAAGCTTTCTTT.